This T cell receptor (beta chain) emerged from a study of cytomegalovirus exposure and HLA in healthy donors. Notes on this clone: Its target is unknown.

Study-level results: A later examination showed that TCR association rates differed by HLA locus, with DRB1 most and HLA-C fewest. Reports state that TCR beta sequences accurately predicted most subjects' HLA-A and HLA-B alleles. For TCR beta chains, V- and J-gene trimming was later linked to a missense DCLRE1C variant.

Vbeta (60) and Jbeta (13) primers were used in the PCR. The table came from immunoSEQ multiplex PCR; TCRdb's copy has only in-frame clones and leaves some out. The sample lists approximately 200,000 clones, approximately 79% occurring once. The CDR3 has 14 residues. CDR1 and CDR2 (germline): SGDLS, YYNGEE. V lost 4 bases and J lost 0, with 10 bases in between. The clonotype comes from a woman aged 25 to 45 in good health and CMV-seropositive. The V gene is TRBV9, the J gene TRBJ1-1; the D gene is possibly TRBD1 (6 bases). Sequenced: PBMCs. The DNA for the CDR3 is TGTGCCAGCAGCTCAGGGGAAATGAACACTGAAGCTTTCTTT. It specifies CASSSGEMNTEAFF.